A selection of T cell receptor beta chains follows, all from one sample in a study of T cells in Graves' hyperthyroidism and ophthalmopathy. TCRdb called the multiplex PCR reads again in MiXCR, with one record for every CDR3 protein. The table records around 600,000 distinct CDR3 sequences, about a sixth of them present only once. The sample taken for sequencing was blood. These receptors were taken from a woman between 35 and 50 years old with Graves' ophthalmopathy. The CDR3 runs from the conserved cysteine through the conserved F or W. A D gene is named only where the DNA matches it firmly. Size tells how often a clone was seen (once, few, many) or the class of an expanded clone, and some rows leave it out.

v_call	d_call	clone_size	j_call	cdr3_aa	cdr3_nt
TRBV7-8	NA	NA	TRBJ2-2	CASSLVTTGELFF	TGTGCCAGCAGCTTAGTGACCACCGGGGAGCTGTTTTTT
TRBV15	TRBD1	few	TRBJ1-1	CATSRTGGTEAFF	TGTGCCACCAGCAGGACAGGGGGCACTGAAGCTTTCTTT
TRBV3-1	NA	NA	TRBJ1-5	CASSQGHGGRQPQHF	TGTGCCAGCAGCCAGGGTCACGGGGGGCGACAGCCCCAGCATTTT
TRBV29-1	NA	few	TRBJ2-3	CSVKVGATDSDTQYF	TGCAGCGTTAAAGTTGGGGCTACCGATTCCGATACGCAGTATTTT
TRBV20-1	TRBD1	NA	TRBJ2-5	CSADGTGKETQYF	TGCAGTGCCGACGGGACAGGAAAAGAGACCCAGTACTTC
TRBV10-2	NA	many	TRBJ2-7	CASSVDRYEQYF	TGCGCCAGCAGCGTAGACCGCTACGAGCAGTACTTC
TRBV12-3/TRBV12-4	TRBD2	NA	TRBJ2-3	CASSLSLAGASTDTQYF	TGTGCCAGCAGTTTATCCCTAGCGGGGGCTAGCACAGATACGCAGTATTTT
TRBV20-1	TRBD1	many	TRBJ2-4	CSASFRDRDGIQYF	TGCAGTGCTAGCTTCCGGGACAGGGACGGTATTCAGTACTTC
TRBV6-5	NA	NA	TRBJ2-3	CASSLDRRGPSTDTQYF	TGTGCCAGCAGTTTAGATCGGCGGGGCCCTAGCACAGATACGCAGTATTTT
TRBV20-1	NA	few	TRBJ1-1	CSATPQMGPGGAFF	TGCAGTGCCACTCCCCAGATGGGGCCCGGGGGAGCTTTCTTT
TRBV7-3	NA	NA	TRBJ2-3	CASSYRQGGADTQYF	TGTGCCAGCAGCTACAGACAGGGAGGCGCAGATACGCAGTATTTT
TRBV28	NA	NA	TRBJ1-6	CASSFRDYNSPLHF	TGTGCCAGCAGTTTCCGGGACTATAATTCACCCCTCCACTTT
TRBV2	TRBD1	few	TRBJ1-2	CASSGGGWVDGYTF	TGTGCCAGCAGTGGAGGGGGCTGGGTCGATGGCTACACCTTC
TRBV29-1	TRBD1	NA	TRBJ1-1	CSVRQGAITEAFF	TGCAGCGTACGACAGGGGGCAATCACTGAAGCTTTCTTT